This TCR beta chain was obtained from a study of T cell clonotyping in hematopoietic cell transplantation. Recipient blood drawn about 28 days pretransplant and days 30, 100, 180 after. Looked up from germline, CDR1 is SGHRS and CDR2 is YFSETQ. V dropped 2 bases and J dropped 8; count of bases not matched to a gene: 3. The CDR3 has 13 residues. This clone has just one count. As yet, its antigen is unknown. General study results and limits: After transplant, recipient diversity fell while pathologically expanded clonotypes grew through day 180. At the given depth, recipient repertoires were over 95% de novo clonotypes. Higher Inverse Simpson Index values in graft donor and pretransplant recipient predicted broader posttransplant TCR diversity.

TCRdb keeps only in-frame clones here, not all; method: immunoSEQ multiplex PCR. There are 6,000 or so clones in the sample; 65% to 70% occur only once, and 28% lies in the top ten. The source of this sequence is a male patient between 45 and 60 years old who had an allogeneic stem cell transplant from an unrelated donor, so the T cells may come from the graft donor. Some clones in this sample may be carry-over from other donors' samples. Sequencing was performed on PBMCs, taken 180 days after allogeneic stem cell transplant. The chain combines TRBV5-1 with TRBJ1-2, with 10 bases lining up with TRBD1. The CDR3 protein is CASSLDRGRGYTF. In DNA, the CDR3 is TGCGCCAGCAGCTTAGACAGGGGGCGAGGCTACACCTTC.